The 31 T cell receptor beta chains below come from one sample, sequenced in a study of response to subunit inactivated influenza vaccine. TCRdb fed the RT-PCR reads into MiXCR, producing one record per CDR3 protein. The table records around 710,000 distinct CDR3 sequences, approximately 13% of them present only once. Sequenced material: PBMCs from blood, taken about 14 days before vaccination. All receptors derive from a man over 45 who received an inactivated influenza vaccine.

Many counts were recorded for this clonotype. The chain carries TRBV6-1 and TRBJ2-7, with a possible D match to TRBD1 (5 bases). The CDR3 is 14 residues long. Germline V gene lookup returns CDR1 MNHNS and CDR2 SASEGT. V was clipped by 5 bases and J by 1 base, with 12 bases between them. The CDR3 sequence: CASSQPDTSYEQYF. The DNA for the CDR3 is TGTGCCAGCAGTCAACCGGACACTTCCTACGAGCAGTACTTC.

This chain links TRBV7-9 with TRBJ2-7; D is uncertain. The CDR3 runs to 13 residues. V lost 7 bases, J lost 2 bases, and 12 bases lay in between. Germline V lookup: CDR1 SEHNR, CDR2 FQNEAQ (reference sequence). Here the CDR3 DNA reads TGTGCCAGCACAACGACCGAGGCCTACGAGCAGTACTTC. Translation gives CASTTTEAYEQYF.

V and J are TRBV6-2 or TRBV6-3 and TRBJ2-5; 11 bases line up with TRBD1. V was pared by 6 bases and J by 7 bases, with 13 bases of the junction left unmatched. The CDR3 covers 16 residues. Germline lookup yields CDR1 MNHEY and CDR2 SVGEGT. The CDR3 DNA reads TGTGCCAGCAGAAACCTCGGACAGGGGGCGTTTGGGACCCAGTACTTC. Translating gives CASRNLGQGAFGTQYF.

This clonotype has just a few counts. Its ends do not fully match the called genes, so a read error is possible. The chain combines TRBV7-2 with TRBJ1-4; D not certain. From germline, CDR1 is SGHTA and CDR2 FQGNSA. This CDR3 has 13 residues. The CDR3 is CASSLRRGGHSYF. The DNA of the CDR3 is TGTGCCAGCAGCTTACGTAGAGGCGGCCACTCGTATTTT.

The chain links TRBV28 to TRBJ2-1, with D tentatively TRBD1 (6 bases). Germline values: CDR1 MDHEN, CDR2 SYDVKM. The CDR3 length is 10 residues. V shed 8 bases and J shed 12 bases, with 11 bases lying between them. CDR3 in amino acids: CASGGLGQFF. CDR3 DNA sequence: TGTGCCAGCGGGGGCCTCGGGCAGTTCTTC.

The J gene is TRBJ2-7, the V gene TRBV5-1; 7 bases fit TRBD1. Germline V gives CDR1 SGHRS, CDR2 YFSETQ. V was pared by 2 bases and J by 5 bases, with 7 bases of the junction left unmatched. The CDR3 loop spans 14 amino acids. CDR3 nucleotide sequence: TGCGCCAGCAGCTTTTCCGGGACAGTAAACGAGCAGTACTTC. It encodes CASSFSGTVNEQYF.

The V call is TRBV4-1, the J call TRBJ2-7; D is ambiguous. V dropped 3 bases and J dropped 4 bases, with 10 bases sitting between them. In germline, CDR1 is MGHRA, CDR2 YSYEKL. The CDR3 extends over 13 amino acids. The CDR3 nucleotides read TGCGCCAGCAGCCATGCAGACACTTACGAGCAGTACTTC. Its protein is CASSHADTYEQYF.

The chain uses TRBV18 and TRBJ1-5, with unresolved D. With 3 bases removed from V and 0 bases from J, the gap between germline ends came to 6 bases. Germline CDR1 KGHSH, CDR2 LQKENI. CDR3 length: 14 residues. CDR3 nucleotides: TGTGCCAGCTCACCCTCCTATAGCAATCAGCCCCAGCATTTT. It encodes CASSPSYSNQPQHF.

This clonotype occurred many times. The rearrangement uses TRBV12-3 or TRBV12-4 and TRBJ2-7, with 7 bases that match TRBD1. V dropped 6 bases and J dropped 2; count of bases not matched to a gene: 1. There are 12 residues in the CDR3. CDR3 residues: CASRGQTYEQYF. The CDR3 DNA reads as TGTGCCAGCAGGGGACAGACCTACGAGCAGTACTTC.

This clonotype occurred a few times. CDR3: CASNPTRTSAYEQYF. CDR3 DNA sequence: TGTGCCAGCAACCCCACCAGGACTAGCGCCTACGAGCAGTACTTC. The chain links TRBV7-8 to TRBJ2-7; 9 bases agree with TRBD2. The CDR3 length is 15 residues. Germline V gene sequence: CDR1 SGHVS, CDR2 FQNEAQ. The trim removed 7 bases at V and 2 bases at J, leaving 9 bases unmatched.

This clonotype appeared many times. The chain combines TRBV5-5 with TRBJ1-1; D might be TRBD1 (5 bases). Germline assignment: CDR1 SGHKS and CDR2 YYEKEE (reference sequence). Deletions cut 0 bases from V and 5 bases from J, with 14 bases between. The length of the CDR3 is 15 residues. The CDR3 reads CASSLAPGGVTEAFF. CDR3 DNA sequence: TGTGCCAGCAGCTTGGCCCCGGGGGGAGTGACTGAAGCTTTCTTT.

The V and J genes are TRBV3-1 and TRBJ2-7; D not resolved. Trimming removed 0 bases at V and 4 bases at J, with 10 bases between. This CDR3 is 14 amino acids long. Germline V gene sequence: CDR1 LGHDT, CDR2 YNNKEL (reference sequence). CDR3 nucleotide sequence: TGTGCCAGCAGCCAAGAAATTCAAGGGTACGAGCAGTACTTC. As protein: CASSQEIQGYEQYF.

V is TRBV3-1 and J is TRBJ2-1; TRBD1 agrees at 9 bases. J was trimmed by 10 bases and V by 1 base; bases with no gene match: 11. In germline, CDR1 is LGHDT, CDR2 YNNKEL (reference sequence). The CDR3 runs 16 residues. The CDR3 nucleotides read TGTGCCAGCAGCCAAGTCACTCCGGGACAGGGAGACGAGCAGTTCTTC. It encodes CASSQVTPGQGDEQFF.

This rearrangement joins TRBV20-1 to TRBJ1-6, with a tentative D call TRBD1 (5 bases). Germline lookup yields CDR1 DFQATT and CDR2 SNEGSKA (reference sequence). Trimming shortened V by 6 bases and J by 12 bases, and 15 bases separated the two germline ends. The CDR3 contains 12 residues. CDR3 loop: CSAYSGSGPLHF. DNA for the CDR3: TGCAGTGCATATTCAGGGTCGGGACCCCTCCACTTT.

This clonotype was found a few times. The chain has TRBV27 and TRBJ1-5; D is uncertain. V gave up 7 bases and J gave up 0 bases, with 7 bases separating them. Looked up from germline, CDR1 is MNHEY and CDR2 is SMNVEV (reference sequence). There are 13 residues in the CDR3. The CDR3 sequence is CASKQHSNQPQHF. CDR3 nucleotide sequence: TGTGCCAGCAAGCAGCATAGCAATCAGCCCCAGCATTTT.

V is TRBV28 and J is TRBJ2-1, with 12 bases matching TRBD2. V lost 7 bases and J lost 6; bases outside the gene matches: 10. Germline V lookup: CDR1 MDHEN, CDR2 SYDVKM. The CDR3 contains 16 residues. The CDR3 is CASTRNRLAGANEQFF. In DNA form, the CDR3 reads TGTGCCAGCACCAGAAACCGACTAGCGGGAGCCAATGAGCAGTTCTTC.

V is TRBV20-1 and J is TRBJ2-2, with 9 bases matching TRBD1. The CDR3 length is 18 residues. The germline V gene has CDR1 DFQATT and CDR2 SNEGSKA (reference sequence). The V segment lost 0 bases and the J segment 5 bases; nucleotides outside the gene matches: 13. CDR3 bases: TGCAGTGCTAGAGATGGGTCGACAGGGGGATTTCGAACCGGGGAGCTGTTTTTT. Translation: CSARDGSTGGFRTGELFF.

This clonotype was counted between two and nine times. The chain is built from TRBV20-1 and TRBJ1-2; D ambiguous. CDR3 length: 12 residues. Trimming left V 0 bases short and J 7 bases short, with 9 bases between. Germline lookup yields CDR1 DFQATT and CDR2 SNEGSKA (reference sequence). In nucleotides, the CDR3 is TGCAGTGCTAGAGATTTAGGGCTTGGCTACACCTTC. Its protein product is CSARDLGLGYTF.

This chain uses TRBV3-1 with TRBJ2-1; 13 bases are shared with TRBD2. With V trimmed by 1 base and J by 4 bases, 7 bases remained unmatched. The CDR3 is 18 amino acids. Germline values: CDR1 LGHDT, CDR2 YNNKEL (reference sequence). This CDR3 is CASSQGARTSGGYNEQFF. As DNA, the CDR3 is TGTGCCAGCAGCCAAGGAGCTAGGACTAGCGGGGGTTACAATGAGCAGTTCTTC.

The chain is built from TRBV7-6 and TRBJ2-1; 9 positions agree with TRBD2. Germline V gene sequence: CDR1 SGHVS, CDR2 FNYEAQ. The CDR3 sequence is 17 residues long. The trim removed 3 bases at V and 9 bases at J, leaving 15 bases unmatched. DNA of the CDR3: TGTGCCAGCAGCTTCAAGGGAGGAATAGCGGGAGACACTGAGCAGTTCTTC. Translated, it gives CASSFKGGIAGDTEQFF.

The chain links TRBV28 to TRBJ2-2; 14 bases match TRBD2. J was trimmed by 4 bases and V by 3 bases; bases with no gene match: 16. This CDR3 is 21 amino acids long. Germline lookup yields CDR1 MDHEN and CDR2 SYDVKM. CDR3 in amino acids: CASSFWDNRLAGGPITGELFF. The CDR3 nucleotides read TGTGCCAGCAGTTTCTGGGATAATCGACTAGCGGGGGGGCCGATCACCGGGGAGCTGTTTTTT.

The chain has TRBV28 and TRBJ2-1, with D uncertain. V was shortened by 5 bases and J by 2 bases, with 10 bases between the two germline ends. The CDR3 has 14 residues. CDR1 MDHEN and CDR2 SYDVKM come from the germline V gene. The DNA of the CDR3 is TGTGCCAGCAGTCGACACGTACCCTACAATGAGCAGTTCTTC. Amino acids: CASSRHVPYNEQFF.

The sample holds a few counts of this clonotype. The gene calls are TRBV10-2 and TRBJ2-1, with D perhaps being TRBD1 or TRBD2 (7 bases each). The CDR3 runs 15 residues. CDR1 is WSHSY and CDR2 is SAAADI in the germline V gene. V dropped 7 bases and J dropped 2 bases, with 15 bases sitting between them. CDR3 DNA sequence: TGCGCCAGCACCGAGGGGGCGGGGGCCTACAATGAGCAGTTCTTC. This sequence encodes CASTEGAGAYNEQFF.

The chain recombines TRBV7-2 with TRBJ2-3; TRBD1 aligns across 8 bases. The CDR3 sequence is 16 residues long. CDR1 SGHTA and CDR2 FQGNSA come from the germline V gene. V shed 2 bases and J 1 base; nucleotides not matched to a gene: 5. In nucleotides, the CDR3 is TGTGCCAGCAGCTTAAGGGGACAGGCGGGCACAGATACGCAGTATTTT. It yields the protein CASSLRGQAGTDTQYF.

This chain uses TRBV27 with TRBJ2-2; possible D gene TRBD2, 5 bases. V was shortened by 6 bases and J by 4 bases, with 21 bases between the two germline ends. The CDR3 length is 17 residues. Germline CDR1 is MNHEY and CDR2 is SMNVEV (reference sequence). The CDR3 nucleotides are TGTGCCAGCAGCCCTCCCGGCGGGTTTTTGGGCACCGGGGAGCTGTTTTTT. Its translation: CASSPPGGFLGTGELFF.

The rearrangement joins TRBV11-2 to TRBJ2-3; no definite D call. The CDR3 runs to 12 residues. Germline V gives CDR1 SGHAT, CDR2 FQNNGV. V was clipped by 3 bases and J by 2 bases, with 3 bases between them. The CDR3 nucleotides are TGTGCCAGCAGCTTCAACACAGATACGCAGTATTTT. Translating gives CASSFNTDTQYF.

This clonotype was counted many times. This chain joins TRBV7-2 and TRBJ2-2; D gene ambiguous. The CDR3 runs 13 residues. Germline values: CDR1 SGHTA, CDR2 FQGNSA. V dropped 4 bases and J dropped 2 bases, with 5 bases sitting between them. The CDR3 spells CASSSINTGELFF. For the CDR3, the DNA is TGTGCCAGCAGCTCCATCAACACCGGGGAGCTGTTTTTT.

The chain combines TRBV4-3 with TRBJ2-3; 13 positions agree with TRBD2. The length of the CDR3 is 17 residues. CDR1 and CDR2 (germline): LGHNA, YSLEER. The V and J ends lost 2 bases and 4 bases, in that order; junction bases with no gene match: 6. The CDR3 bases are TGCGCCAGCAGCCAACGGACTAGCGGGAGTTTGTCAGATACGCAGTATTTT. Amino acids: CASSQRTSGSLSDTQYF.

This clonotype came up a few times. The rearrangement joins TRBV6-2 or TRBV6-3 to TRBJ1-5; 7 bases map to TRBD1. V was clipped by 0 bases and J by 0 bases; unmatched bases: 14. The CDR3 has 20 residues. The germline V gene encodes CDR1 MNHEY and CDR2 SVGEGT. This CDR3 is CASSYSAPGTASYSNQPQHF. DNA for the CDR3: TGTGCCAGCAGTTACTCGGCGCCCGGGACAGCTTCTTATAGCAATCAGCCCCAGCATTTT.

This sequence joins TRBV12-3 or TRBV12-4 and TRBJ2-3; D gene uncertain. V shed 3 bases and J shed 2 bases, with 9 bases lying between them. There are 14 residues in the CDR3. The CDR3 DNA reads TGTGCCAGCAGTTTTGTGTTGAACACAGATACGCAGTATTTT. Its protein is CASSFVLNTDTQYF.

The chain is built from TRBV7-2 and TRBJ2-7; D not certain. The CDR3 sequence is 14 residues long. Germline V gives CDR1 SGHTA, CDR2 FQGNSA. V was shortened by 5 bases and J by 5 bases, with 16 bases between the two germline ends. CDR3: CASSPYWGGHEQYF. CDR3 in DNA: TGTGCCAGCAGCCCCTACTGGGGTGGCCACGAGCAGTACTTC. Drawing the rest from reference TRBV7-2 and TRBJ2-7, the complete variable domain is GAGVSQSPSNKVTEKGKDVELRCDPISGHTALYWYRQSLGQGLEFLIYFQGNSAPDKSGLPSDRFSAERTGGSVSTLTIQRTQQEDSAVYLCASSPYWGGHEQYFGPGTRLTVT.